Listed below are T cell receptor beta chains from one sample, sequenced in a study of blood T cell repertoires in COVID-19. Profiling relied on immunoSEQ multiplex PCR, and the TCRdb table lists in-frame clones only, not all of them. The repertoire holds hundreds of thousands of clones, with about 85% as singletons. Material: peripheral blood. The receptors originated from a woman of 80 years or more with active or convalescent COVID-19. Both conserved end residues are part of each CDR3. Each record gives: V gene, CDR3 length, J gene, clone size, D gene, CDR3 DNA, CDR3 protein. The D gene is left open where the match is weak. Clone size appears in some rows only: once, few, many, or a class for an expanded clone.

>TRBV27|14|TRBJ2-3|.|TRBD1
TGTGCCAGCAGTCCAGACAGGGCCCCAGATACGCAGTATTTT
CASSPDRAPDTQYF
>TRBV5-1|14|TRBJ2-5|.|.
TGCGCCAGCAGCTTTTCCTCTGGGGAGGAGACCCAGTACTTC
CASSFSSGEETQYF
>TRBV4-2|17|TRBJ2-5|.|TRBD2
TGTGCCAGCAGCCAAGATATAAGCGGGGGGGAGAGCGAGACCCAGTACTTC
CASSQDISGGESETQYF
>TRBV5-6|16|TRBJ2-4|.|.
TGTGCCAGCAGCCCGACAAGACTAGATGTCGGAAACATTCAGTACTTC
CASSPTRLDVGNIQYF
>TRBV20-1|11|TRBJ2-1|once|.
TGCAGTGCAAGAGTAAGCGATGAGCAGTTCTTC
CSARVSDEQFF
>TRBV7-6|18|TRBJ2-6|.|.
TGTGCCAGCAGCTTATACAGGGCTACCCACTCTGGGGCCAACGTCCTGACTTTC
CASSLYRATHSGANVLTF
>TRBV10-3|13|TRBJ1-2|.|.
TGTGCCACCTCTAGGGGGGGGAACTATGGCTACACCTTC
CATSRGGNYGYTF
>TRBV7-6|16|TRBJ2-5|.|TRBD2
TGTGCCAGCAGCTCCGGGCTTGCGGGACTAGTTGAGACCCAGTACTTC
CASSSGLAGLVETQYF
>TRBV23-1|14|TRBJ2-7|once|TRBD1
TGCGCCAGCAGACAGACAGGGGTCTGTAACGAGCAGTACTTC
CASRQTGVCNEQYF
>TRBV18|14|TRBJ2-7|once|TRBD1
TGTGCCAGCTCACCACCTGGCAGGGGGTACGAGCAGTACTTC
CASSPPGRGYEQYF
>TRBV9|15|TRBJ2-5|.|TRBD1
TGTGCCAGCAGCTACCGGGACAGTGAGGAGGAGACCCAGTACTTC
CASSYRDSEEETQYF
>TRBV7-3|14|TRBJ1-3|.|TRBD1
TGTGCCAGCAGTCCAGGGGGCTCTGGAAACACCATATATTTT
CASSPGGSGNTIYF